The following is a T cell receptor (beta chain) sequence with its context. Which antigen it targets is not known. Base quality data are lacking; no much larger clone is found one base away. Trimming at the junction amounts to 4 bases on V and 4 bases on J, and the germline ends lie 13 bases apart. Via the germline V gene, CDR1 is SQVTM and CDR2 ANQGSEA. Reading from cysteine to phenylalanine, the CDR3 counts 13 amino acids. Only CDR3 DNA is held: 39 bases, read in frame from base 1. The data were obtained in a study of T cell responses to AZD1222 COVID-19 vaccine (dated by TCRdb to the early 2020s). About the study as a whole: Because spike-specific TCR depth and breadth did not differ between the two schedules, AZD1222 recipients who got a second dose at roughly 4 weeks were pooled with those who got a second dose at roughly 12 weeks. A total of 230 to 250 trial participants underwent TCR sequencing, of whom about 200 had received two doses of AZD1222 and around 25 had received two doses of the MenACWY control vaccine. Enrollment into the trials was organized by age into subgroups of 18-55, 56-69 and 70-plus years, and those subgroups contained roughly 140, 27 and 60 TCR-sequenced participants, respectively. The paper's findings and limits, for the study overall: Conclusions about previously exposed vaccinees are limited because only five to seven AZD1222 recipients were SARS-CoV-2 seropositive at baseline. The 56-69-year group was small, and its depth increase did not reach significance, likely because of low power. Participants were mostly white British and included more females than males, and it was suggested by the authors that clonal diversity may have been underestimated. Spike-specific TCR breadth and depth rose significantly after two AZD1222 doses compared with day 0 and with MenACWY recipients. Vaccine-associated CD4 TCRs spanned the whole spike protein, with dominant responses in regions 160-218 and 743-854. Reportedly, almost half of the unique spike-specific TCRs recognized epitopes lying outside the regions that are mutated in the B.1.351 and B.1.1.7 variants. Because no day 14 peak-response samples were available, the repertoires could be characterized only after the peak T cell response.

The CDR3 regions of human TCRbeta chains were analyzed by immunosequencing. For the original study's pipeline: Repertoire TCRs were matched against a reference library of SARS-CoV-2-specific TCRs generated with the MIRA antigen-specificity platform. Breadth meant the fraction of unique TCRs that were SARS-CoV-2-associated, whereas depth meant the fraction of total T cells that were SARS-CoV-2-associated. Using the MIRA data, every spike-specific TCR was mapped to the spike region that the TCR reacted to and assigned to either a CD4 or a CD8 class. Log10-transformed breadth and depth values were compared by one-way ANOVA with Sidak's multiple comparisons tests. The clones in this table, taken by TCRdb from immuneACCESS, are in-frame only. Not every clone is retained; where verified, under half of the shortfall comes from an unresolved V gene, and the cause of the rest is unknown. V, J and clone size are those of that table, while D and trimming were read from the DNA. The sample table records approximately 100,000 clones; about nine tenths of these occur just once. The ten largest clones take up roughly 4.7% of the sample.

The meaning of the sample's time point label: baseline before first vaccination. Vaccinee samples were obtained from the UK trials COV001 and COV002, which included a single-blind randomized controlled phase 2/3 trial of AZD1222 (ChAdOx1 nCoV-19) in healthy adults. For TCRbeta chain sequencing, PBMC samples from trial participants were taken at day 0 and at day 28 after the second dose. The sequence was obtained from an adult in good health. The sample in question was peripheral blood, obtained on day 0 of AZD1222 vaccination. Recombination connected TRBV29-1 to TRBJ1-1; the D gene is perhaps TRBD1, on 5 matching bases. The CDR3: CSVVRQGGTEAFF. The DNA reads TGCAGCGTTGTAAGGCAGGGAGGCACTGAAGCTTTCTTT.